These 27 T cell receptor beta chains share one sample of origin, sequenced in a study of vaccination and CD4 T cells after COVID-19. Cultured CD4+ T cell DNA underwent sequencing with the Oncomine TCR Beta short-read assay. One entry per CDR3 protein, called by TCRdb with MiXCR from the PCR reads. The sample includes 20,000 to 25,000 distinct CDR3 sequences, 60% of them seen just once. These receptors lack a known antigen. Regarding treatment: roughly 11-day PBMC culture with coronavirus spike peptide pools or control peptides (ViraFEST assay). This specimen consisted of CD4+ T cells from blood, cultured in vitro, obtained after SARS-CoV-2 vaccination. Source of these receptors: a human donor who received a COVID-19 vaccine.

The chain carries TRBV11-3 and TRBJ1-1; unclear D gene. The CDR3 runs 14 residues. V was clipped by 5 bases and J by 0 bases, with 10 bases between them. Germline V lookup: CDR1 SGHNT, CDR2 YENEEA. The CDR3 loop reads CASSPRLLNTEAFF. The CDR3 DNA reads TGTGCCAGCAGCCCCCGTTTGTTGAACACTGAAGCTTTCTTT. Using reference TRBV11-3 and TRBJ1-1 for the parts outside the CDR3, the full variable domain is EAGVVQSPRYKIIEKKQPVAFWCNPISGHNTLYWYLQNLGQGPELLIRYENEEAVDDSQLPKDRFSAERLKGVDSTLKIQPAELGDSAVYLCASSPRLLNTEAFFGQGTRLTVV.

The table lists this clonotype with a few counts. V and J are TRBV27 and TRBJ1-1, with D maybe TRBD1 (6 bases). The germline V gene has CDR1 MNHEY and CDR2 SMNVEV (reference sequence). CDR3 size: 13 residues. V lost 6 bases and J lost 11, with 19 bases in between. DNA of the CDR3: TGTGCCAGCAGCCCCAGGGGAGGGGCGAGGGCTTTCTTT. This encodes CASSPRGGARAFF.

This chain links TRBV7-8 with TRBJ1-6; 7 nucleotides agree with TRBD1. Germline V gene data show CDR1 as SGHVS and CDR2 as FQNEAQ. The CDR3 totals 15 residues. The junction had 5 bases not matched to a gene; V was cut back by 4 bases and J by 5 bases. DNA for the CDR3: TGTGCCAGCAGCTGGTACAGGGGAAATAATTCACCCCTCCACTTT. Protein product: CASSWYRGNNSPLHF.

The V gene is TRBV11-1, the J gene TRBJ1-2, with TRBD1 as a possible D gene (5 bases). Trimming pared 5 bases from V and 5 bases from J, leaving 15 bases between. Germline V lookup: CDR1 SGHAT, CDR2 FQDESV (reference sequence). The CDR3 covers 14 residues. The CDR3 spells CASSLGRRLYGYTF. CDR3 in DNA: TGTGCCAGCAGCCTGGGACGGAGGTTGTATGGCTACACCTTC.

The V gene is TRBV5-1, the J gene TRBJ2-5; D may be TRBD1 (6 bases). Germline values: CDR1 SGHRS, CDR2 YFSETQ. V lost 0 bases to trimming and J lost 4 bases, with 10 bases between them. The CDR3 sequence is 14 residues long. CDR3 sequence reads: CASSLVTGRETQYF. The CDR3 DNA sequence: TGCGCCAGCAGCTTGGTCACAGGGAGAGAGACCCAGTACTTC.

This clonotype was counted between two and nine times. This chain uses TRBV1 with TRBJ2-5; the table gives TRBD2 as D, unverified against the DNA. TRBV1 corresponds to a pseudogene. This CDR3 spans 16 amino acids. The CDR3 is CTSTPGLAGGPGTQYF. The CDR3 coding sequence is TGCACCAGCACCCCCGGACTAGCGGGGGGGCCTGGGACCCAGTACTTC.

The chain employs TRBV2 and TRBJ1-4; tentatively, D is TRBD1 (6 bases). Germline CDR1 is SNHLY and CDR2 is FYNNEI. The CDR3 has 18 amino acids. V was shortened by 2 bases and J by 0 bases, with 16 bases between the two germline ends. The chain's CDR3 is CASSERQGIGATNEKLFF. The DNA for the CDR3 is TGTGCCAGCAGTGAACGCCAGGGGATAGGTGCAACTAATGAAAAACTGTTTTTT.

For the CDR3, the DNA is TGCGCCAGCAGCCCGGCCCGGACAGGGCGCGGCTACACCTTC. This translates into CASSPARTGRGYTF. The rearrangement joins TRBV5-1 to TRBJ1-2, with TRBD1 matching over 8 bases. V shed 4 bases and J 8 bases; nucleotides not matched to a gene: 10. The CDR3 extends over 14 amino acids. Germline CDR1 reads SGHRS; CDR2 reads YFSETQ.

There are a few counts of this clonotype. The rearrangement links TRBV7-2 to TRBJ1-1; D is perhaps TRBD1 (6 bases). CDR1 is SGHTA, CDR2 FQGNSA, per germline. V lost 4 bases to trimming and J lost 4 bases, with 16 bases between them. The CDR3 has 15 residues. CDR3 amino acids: CASSSTVGGATEAFF. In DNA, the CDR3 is TGTGCCAGCAGCTCGACAGTGGGGGGGGCCACTGAAGCTTTCTTT.

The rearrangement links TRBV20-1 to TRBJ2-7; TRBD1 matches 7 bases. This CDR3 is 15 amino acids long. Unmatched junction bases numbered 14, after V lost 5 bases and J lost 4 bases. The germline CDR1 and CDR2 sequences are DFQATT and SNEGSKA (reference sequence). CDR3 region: CSAGEVDRLRYEQYF. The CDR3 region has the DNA TGCAGTGCTGGTGAAGTGGACAGGCTCCGTTACGAGCAGTACTTC.

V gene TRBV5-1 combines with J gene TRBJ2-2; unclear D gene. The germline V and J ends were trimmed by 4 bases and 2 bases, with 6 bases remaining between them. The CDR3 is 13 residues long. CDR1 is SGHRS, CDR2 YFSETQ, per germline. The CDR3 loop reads CASSPSNTGELFF. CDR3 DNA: TGCGCCAGCAGCCCATCCAACACCGGGGAGCTGTTTTTT.

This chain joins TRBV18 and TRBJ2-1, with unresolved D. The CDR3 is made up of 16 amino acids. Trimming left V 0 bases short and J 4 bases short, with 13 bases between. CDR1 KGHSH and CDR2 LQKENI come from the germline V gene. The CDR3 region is CASSPPIIDGYNEQFF. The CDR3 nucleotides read TGTGCCAGCTCACCACCAATTATCGACGGTTACAATGAGCAGTTCTTC.

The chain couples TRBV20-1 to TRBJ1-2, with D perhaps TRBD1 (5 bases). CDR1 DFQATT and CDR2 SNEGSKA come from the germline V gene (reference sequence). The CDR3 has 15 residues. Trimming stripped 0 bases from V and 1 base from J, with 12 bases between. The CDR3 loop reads CSARDLTANNYGYTF. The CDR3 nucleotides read TGCAGTGCTAGAGATCTGACAGCCAATAACTATGGCTACACCTTC.

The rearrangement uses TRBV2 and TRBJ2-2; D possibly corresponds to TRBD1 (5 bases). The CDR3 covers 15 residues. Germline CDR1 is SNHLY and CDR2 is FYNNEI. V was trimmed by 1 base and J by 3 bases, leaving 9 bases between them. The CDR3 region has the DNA TGTGCCAGCAGTGAAGAGGGGTACGACACCGGGGAGCTGTTTTTT. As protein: CASSEEGYDTGELFF.

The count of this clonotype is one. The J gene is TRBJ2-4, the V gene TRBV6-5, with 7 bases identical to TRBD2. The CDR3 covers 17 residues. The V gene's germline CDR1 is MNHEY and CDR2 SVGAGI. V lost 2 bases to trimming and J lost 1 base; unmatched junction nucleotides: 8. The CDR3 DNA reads TGTGCCAGCAGTTACGATCTACCGCGGGGGGCCAAAAACATTCAGTACTTC. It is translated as CASSYDLPRGAKNIQYF.

CDR3 amino acids: CATSEGGRGGQPQHF. The CDR3 region has the DNA TGTGCCACCAGTGAGGGGGGCAGGGGCGGACAGCCCCAGCATTTT. V usage is TRBV24-1 and J usage is TRBJ1-5; D possibly corresponds to TRBD1 (6 bases). The CDR3 runs 15 residues. The V gene's germline CDR1 is KGHDR and CDR2 SFDVKD. V dropped 4 bases and J dropped 7 bases, with 16 bases sitting between them.

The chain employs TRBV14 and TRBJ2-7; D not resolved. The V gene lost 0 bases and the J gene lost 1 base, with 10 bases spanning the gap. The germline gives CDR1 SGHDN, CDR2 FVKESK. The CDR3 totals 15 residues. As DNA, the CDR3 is TGTGCCAGCAGCCAAGAGGTCGGGTCTTCCTACGAGCAGTACTTC. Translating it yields CASSQEVGSSYEQYF.

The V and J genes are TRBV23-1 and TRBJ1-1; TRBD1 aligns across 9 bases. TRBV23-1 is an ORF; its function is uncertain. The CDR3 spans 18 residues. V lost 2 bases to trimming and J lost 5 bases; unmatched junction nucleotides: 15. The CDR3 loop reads CASSQPPNLDRGETEAFF. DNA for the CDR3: TGCGCCAGCAGTCAACCCCCCAACCTAGACAGGGGGGAAACTGAAGCTTTCTTT.

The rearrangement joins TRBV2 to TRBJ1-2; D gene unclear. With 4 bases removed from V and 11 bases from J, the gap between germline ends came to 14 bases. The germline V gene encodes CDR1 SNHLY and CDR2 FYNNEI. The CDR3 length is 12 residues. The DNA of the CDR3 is TGTGCCAGCAGTGTAAGCCTAGGAGGTTACACCTTC. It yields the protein CASSVSLGGYTF.

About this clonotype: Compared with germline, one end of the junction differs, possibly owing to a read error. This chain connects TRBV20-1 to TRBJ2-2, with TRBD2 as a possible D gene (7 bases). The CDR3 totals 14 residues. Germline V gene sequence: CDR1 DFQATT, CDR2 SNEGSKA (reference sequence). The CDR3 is CRARDGGLTGELFF. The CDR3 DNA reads TGCAGAGCTAGAGACGGGGGGCTCACCGGGGAGCTGTTTTTT.

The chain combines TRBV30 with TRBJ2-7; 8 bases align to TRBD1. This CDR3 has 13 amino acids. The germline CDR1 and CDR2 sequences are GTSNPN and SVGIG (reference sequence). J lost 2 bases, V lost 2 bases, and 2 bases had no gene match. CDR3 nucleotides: TGTGCCTGGAGTATGGACAGGGCCTACGAGCAGTACTTC. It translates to CAWSMDRAYEQYF.

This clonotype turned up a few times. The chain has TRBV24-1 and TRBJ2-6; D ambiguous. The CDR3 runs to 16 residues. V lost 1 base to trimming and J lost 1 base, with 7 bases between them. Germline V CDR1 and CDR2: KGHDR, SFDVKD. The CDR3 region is CATSDLPQSGANVLTF. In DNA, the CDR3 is TGTGCCACCAGTGATTTACCCCAATCTGGGGCCAACGTCCTGACTTTC.

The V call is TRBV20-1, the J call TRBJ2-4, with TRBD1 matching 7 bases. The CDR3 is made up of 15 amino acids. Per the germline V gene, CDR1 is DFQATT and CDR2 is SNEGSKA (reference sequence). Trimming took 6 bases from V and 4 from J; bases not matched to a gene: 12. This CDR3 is CSASTTGVGKNIQYF. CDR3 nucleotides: TGCAGTGCCTCTACTACAGGGGTGGGTAAAAACATTCAGTACTTC.

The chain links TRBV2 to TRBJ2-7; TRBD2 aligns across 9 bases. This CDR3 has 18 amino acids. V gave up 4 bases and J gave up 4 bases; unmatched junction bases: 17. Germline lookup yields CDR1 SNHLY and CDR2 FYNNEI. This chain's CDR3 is CASSAEGSWSSGGYEQYF. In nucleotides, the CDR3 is TGTGCCAGCAGTGCTGAAGGTTCTTGGAGTAGCGGGGGTTACGAGCAGTACTTC.

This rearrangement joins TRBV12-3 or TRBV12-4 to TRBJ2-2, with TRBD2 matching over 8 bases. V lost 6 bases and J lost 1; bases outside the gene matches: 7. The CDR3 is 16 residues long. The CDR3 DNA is TGTGCCAGCAGCCTCCCGGGGGGGGGGAACACCGGGGAGCTGTTTTTT. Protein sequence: CASSLPGGGNTGELFF.

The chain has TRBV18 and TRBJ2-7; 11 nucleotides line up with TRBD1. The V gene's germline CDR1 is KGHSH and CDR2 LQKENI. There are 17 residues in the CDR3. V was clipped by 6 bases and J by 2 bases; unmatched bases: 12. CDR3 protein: CASSTRTGGGKAYEQYF. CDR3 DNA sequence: TGTGCCAGCTCGACTCGGACAGGGGGCGGGAAAGCCTACGAGCAGTACTTC.

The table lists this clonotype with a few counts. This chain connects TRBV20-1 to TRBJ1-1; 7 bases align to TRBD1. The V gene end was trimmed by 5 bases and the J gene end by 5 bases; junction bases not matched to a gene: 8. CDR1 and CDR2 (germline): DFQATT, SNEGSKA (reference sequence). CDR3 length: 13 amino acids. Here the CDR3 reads CSAPQTGWTEAFF. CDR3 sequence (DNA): TGCAGTGCTCCTCAGACAGGGTGGACTGAAGCTTTCTTT.